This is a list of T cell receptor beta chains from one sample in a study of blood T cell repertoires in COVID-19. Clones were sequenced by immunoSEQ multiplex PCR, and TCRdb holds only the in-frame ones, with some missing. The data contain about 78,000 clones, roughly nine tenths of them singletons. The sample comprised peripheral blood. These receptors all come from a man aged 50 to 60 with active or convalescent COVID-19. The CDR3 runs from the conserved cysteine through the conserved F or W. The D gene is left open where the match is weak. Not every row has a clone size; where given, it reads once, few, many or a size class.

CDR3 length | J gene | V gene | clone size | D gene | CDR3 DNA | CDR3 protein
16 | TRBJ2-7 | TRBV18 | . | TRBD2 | TGTGCCAGCTCACTAAATCGGGCTAGCGGGGAGGACGAGCAGTACTTC | CASSLNRASGEDEQYF
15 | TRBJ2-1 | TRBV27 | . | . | TGTGCCAGCACCGCACTGGGGGGGCCTTACAATGAGCAGTTCTTC | CASTALGGPYNEQFF
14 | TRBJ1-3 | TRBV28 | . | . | TGTGCCAGCAGTTTAGAGCCCTCTGGAAACACCATATATTTT | CASSLEPSGNTIYF
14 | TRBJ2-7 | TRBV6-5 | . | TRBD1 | TGTGCCAGCAGGCCGGGACAGGGCACATACGAGCAGTACTTC | CASRPGQGTYEQYF
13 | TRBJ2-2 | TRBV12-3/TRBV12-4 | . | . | TGTGCCAGCGGCCTGTGGGGGGCCGGGGAGCTGTTTTTT | CASGLWGAGELFF
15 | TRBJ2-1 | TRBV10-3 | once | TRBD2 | TGTGCCATCACCCAGGGAGCGGGGGAGTACAATGAGCAGTTCTTC | CAITQGAGEYNEQFF
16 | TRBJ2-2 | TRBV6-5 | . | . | TGTGCCAGCAGTTACTACGGAGGATTTTACACCGGGGAGCTGTTTTTT | CASSYYGGFYTGELFF
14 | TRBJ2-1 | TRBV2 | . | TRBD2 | TGTGCCAGCAGTCCAGGACTAGAGACTTATGAGCAGTTCTTC | CASSPGLETYEQFF
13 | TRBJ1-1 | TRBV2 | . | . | TGTGCCAGCAGAACCCAGGGTGGCACTGAAGCTTTCTTT | CASRTQGGTEAFF
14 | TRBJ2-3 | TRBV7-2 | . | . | TGTGCCAGCAGCTTAGGACTCCACCCCGATACGCAGTATTTT | CASSLGLHPDTQYF
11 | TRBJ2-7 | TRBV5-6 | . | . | TGTGCCAGCAGCTTGGCGGACGAGCAGTACTTC | CASSLADEQYF
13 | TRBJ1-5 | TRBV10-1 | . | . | TGCGCCAGCAGTGACAACAGGGTTCAGCCCCAGCATTTT | CASSDNRVQPQHF
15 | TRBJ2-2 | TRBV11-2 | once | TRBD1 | TGTGCCAGCAGCCCTCTACAGGGGTACACCGGGGAGCTGTTTTTT | CASSPLQGYTGELFF
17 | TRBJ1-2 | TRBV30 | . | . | TGTGCCTGGAGTCTATCCCCCGACAGCCTCACTCTCTATGGCTACACCTTC | CAWSLSPDSLTLYGYTF
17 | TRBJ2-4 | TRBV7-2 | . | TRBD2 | TGTGCCAGCAGCTTAAGGACTAGCGGGGTTGCCAAAAACATTCAGTACTTC | CASSLRTSGVAKNIQYF
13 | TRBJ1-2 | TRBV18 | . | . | TGTGCCAGCTCACCCGACAGAGGCTATGGCTACACCTTC | CASSPDRGYGYTF
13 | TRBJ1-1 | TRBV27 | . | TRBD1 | TGTGCCAGCAGTTTACCCGACAGGGGGCGAGCTTTCTTT | CASSLPDRGRAFF
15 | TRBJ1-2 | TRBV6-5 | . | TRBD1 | TGTGCCAGCAGTTACGGCTATACAGGGGAGAATGGCTACACCTTC | CASSYGYTGENGYTF
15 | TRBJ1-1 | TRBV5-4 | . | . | TGTGCCAGCAGCTTGATCGGGAAGCGAGACACTGAAGCTTTCTTT | CASSLIGKRDTEAFF
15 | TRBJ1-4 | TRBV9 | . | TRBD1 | TGTGCCAGCAGCGTTTACGACAGGGAGAATGAAAAACTGTTTTTT | CASSVYDRENEKLFF
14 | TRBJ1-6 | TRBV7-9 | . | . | TGTGCCACCGCCCTAGCAGCCTATAATTCACCCCTCCACTTT | CATALAAYNSPLHF
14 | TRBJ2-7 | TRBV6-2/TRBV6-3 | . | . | TGTGCCAGCAGTTACGAGGACACCAACTACGAGCAGTACTTC | CASSYEDTNYEQYF
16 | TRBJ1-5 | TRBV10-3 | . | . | TGTGCCATCAGTGAGTCGTCAGGGAATAGCAATCAGCCCCAGCATTTT | CAISESSGNSNQPQHF
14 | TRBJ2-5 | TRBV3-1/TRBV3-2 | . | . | TGTGCCAGCAGCCCCCAGGGTTCCGGAGAGACCCAGTACTTC | CASSPQGSGETQYF
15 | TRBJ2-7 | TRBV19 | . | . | TGTGCCAGTTTAAATCGGACAGGGAGGGCCTACGAGCAGTACTTC | CASLNRTGRAYEQYF
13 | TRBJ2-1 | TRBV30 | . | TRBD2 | TGTGCCTTTAGCGGGGATTCCTACAATGAGCAGTTCTTC | CAFSGDSYNEQFF
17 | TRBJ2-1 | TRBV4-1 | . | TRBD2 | TGCGCCAGCAGCCAAGATCCTACTAGCGGCTCCTACAATGAGCAGTTCTTC | CASSQDPTSGSYNEQFF
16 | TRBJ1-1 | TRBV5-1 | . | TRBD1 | TGCGCCAGCAGCATTGACCCTCAGGGGGCGGGCACTGAAGCTTTCTTT | CASSIDPQGAGTEAFF
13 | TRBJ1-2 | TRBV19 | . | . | TGTGCCAGTAGGGACAGATTCGTGGACGGCTACACCTTC | CASRDRFVDGYTF
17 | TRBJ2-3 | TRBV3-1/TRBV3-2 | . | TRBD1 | TGTGCCAGCAGCCAAGTATCCTACAGGGGCATTACAGATACGCAGTATTTT | CASSQVSYRGITDTQYF
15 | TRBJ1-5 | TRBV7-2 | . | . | TGTGCCAGCAGCCCCCGGGACGGGGGGTGGGAGCCCCAGCATTTT | CASSPRDGGWEPQHF